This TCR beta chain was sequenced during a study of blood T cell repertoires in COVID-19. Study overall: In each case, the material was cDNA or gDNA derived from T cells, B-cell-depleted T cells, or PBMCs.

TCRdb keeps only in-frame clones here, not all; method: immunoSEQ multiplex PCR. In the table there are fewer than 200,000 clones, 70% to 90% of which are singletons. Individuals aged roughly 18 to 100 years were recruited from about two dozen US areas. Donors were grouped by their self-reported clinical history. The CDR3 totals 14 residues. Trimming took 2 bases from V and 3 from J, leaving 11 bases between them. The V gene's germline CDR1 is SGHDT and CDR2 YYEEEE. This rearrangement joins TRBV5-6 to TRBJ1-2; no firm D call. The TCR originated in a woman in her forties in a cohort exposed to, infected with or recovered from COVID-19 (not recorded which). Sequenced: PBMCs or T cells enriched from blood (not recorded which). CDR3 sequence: CASSFAGNYYGYTF. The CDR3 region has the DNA TGTGCCAGCAGCTTCGCCGGGAACTACTATGGCTACACCTTC.